The clone carrying this T cell receptor (beta chain) was observed at least ten times. The antigen is undetermined. Germline V gives CDR1 LNHDA, CDR2 SQIVND (reference sequence). The V and J ends lost 3 bases and 0 bases respectively, with 9 bases between them. There are 15 residues in the CDR3. The data were taken from a study of metastatic and nonmetastatic thyroid tumors. Across the whole study: Repertoires of blood and of tissue (tumor or nodule) from malignant and benign thyroid patients were compared.

Study-wide points: Within blood and tumor, benign nodules reportedly had significantly lower TCR beta diversity than malignant thyroid tumors did.

Not a single patient had been given any form of treatment at any point before undergoing thyroid surgery. Authors' data handling: Differences in CDR3 between clinicopathological groups were drawn on to build a classifier intended to discriminate distant-metastatic papillary thyroid cancer patients. TCRdb re-called clones from the PCR reads using MiXCR. None of the V and J calls come from the authors' own analysis; TCRdb made them. The repertoire has under 100,000 clones, less than 10% of them found once; the top ten carry around 8.8%. Sequenced input: blood. The rearrangement uses TRBV19 and TRBJ1-5; TRBD1 might be the D (6 bases). This receptor was obtained from a female donor with papillary thyroid cancer or a benign thyroid nodule (not recorded which). Some clones in this sample may be carry-over from other donors' samples. This CDR3 is CASSIQGLSNQPQHF. In DNA form, the CDR3 reads TGTGCCAGTAGTATTCAGGGGCTTAGCAATCAGCCCCAGCATTTT.